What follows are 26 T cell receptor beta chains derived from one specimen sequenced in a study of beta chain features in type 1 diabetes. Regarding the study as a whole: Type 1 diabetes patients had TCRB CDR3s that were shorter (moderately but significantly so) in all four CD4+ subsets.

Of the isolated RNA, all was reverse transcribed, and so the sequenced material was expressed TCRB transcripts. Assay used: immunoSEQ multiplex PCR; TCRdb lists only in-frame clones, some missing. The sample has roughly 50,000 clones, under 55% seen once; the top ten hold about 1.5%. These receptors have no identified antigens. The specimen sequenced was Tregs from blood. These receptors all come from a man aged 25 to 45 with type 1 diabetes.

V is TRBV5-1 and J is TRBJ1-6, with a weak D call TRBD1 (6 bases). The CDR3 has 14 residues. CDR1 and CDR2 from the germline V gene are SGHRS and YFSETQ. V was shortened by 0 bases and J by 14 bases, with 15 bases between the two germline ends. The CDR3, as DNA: TGCGCCAGCAGCTTGGGACAGACTTGGGACACCCTCCACTTT. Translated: CASSLGQTWDTLHF.

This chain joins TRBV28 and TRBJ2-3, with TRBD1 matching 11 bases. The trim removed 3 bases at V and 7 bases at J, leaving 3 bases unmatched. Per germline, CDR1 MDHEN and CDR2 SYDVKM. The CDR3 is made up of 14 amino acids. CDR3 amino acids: CASSLDRGRNTQYF. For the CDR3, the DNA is TGTGCCAGCAGTTTGGACAGGGGGCGAAATACGCAGTATTTT. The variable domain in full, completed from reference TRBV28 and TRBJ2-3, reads DVKVTQSSRYLVKRTGEKVFLECVQDMDHENMFWYRQDPGLGLRLIYFSYDVKMKEKGDIPEGYSVSREKKERFSLILESASTNQTSMYLCASSLDRGRNTQYFGPGTRLTVL.

CDR3 amino acids: CASSLAASGHTYEQYF. The DNA for the CDR3 is TGTGCCAGCAGCTTGGCGGCTAGCGGACACACCTACGAGCAGTACTTC. This sequence joins TRBV5-6 and TRBJ2-7, with 7 nucleotides matching TRBD2. V shed 0 bases and J 2 bases; nucleotides not matched to a gene: 8. The CDR3 has 16 amino acids. Germline loops: CDR1 SGHDT, CDR2 YYEEEE.

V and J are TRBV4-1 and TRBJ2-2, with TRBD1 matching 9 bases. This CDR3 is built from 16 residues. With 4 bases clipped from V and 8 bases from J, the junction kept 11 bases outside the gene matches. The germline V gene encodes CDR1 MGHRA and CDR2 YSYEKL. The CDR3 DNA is TGCGCCAGCAGCCCTCCCCCAGGACAGGGGAAAGGGGAGCTGTTTTTT. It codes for CASSPPPGQGKGELFF.

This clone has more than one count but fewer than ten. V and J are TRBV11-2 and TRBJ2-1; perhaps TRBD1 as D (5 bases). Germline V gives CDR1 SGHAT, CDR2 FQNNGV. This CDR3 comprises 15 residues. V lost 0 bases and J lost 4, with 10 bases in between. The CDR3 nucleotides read TGTGCCAGCAGCTTAGATCGACAGCCATACAATGAGCAGTTCTTC. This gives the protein CASSLDRQPYNEQFF.

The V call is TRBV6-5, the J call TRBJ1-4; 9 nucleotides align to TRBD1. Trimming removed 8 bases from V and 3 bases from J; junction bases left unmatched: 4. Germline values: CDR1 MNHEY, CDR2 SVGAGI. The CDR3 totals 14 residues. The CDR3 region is CASGTGRANEKLFF. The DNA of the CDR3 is TGTGCCAGCGGGACAGGGAGGGCTAATGAAAAACTGTTTTTT.

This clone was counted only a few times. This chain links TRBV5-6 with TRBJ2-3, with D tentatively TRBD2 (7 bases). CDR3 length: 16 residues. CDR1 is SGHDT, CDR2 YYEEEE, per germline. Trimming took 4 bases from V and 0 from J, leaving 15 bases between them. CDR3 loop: CASSPGAGLSTDTQYF. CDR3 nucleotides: TGTGCCAGCAGCCCGGGGGCGGGACTAAGCACAGATACGCAGTATTTT.

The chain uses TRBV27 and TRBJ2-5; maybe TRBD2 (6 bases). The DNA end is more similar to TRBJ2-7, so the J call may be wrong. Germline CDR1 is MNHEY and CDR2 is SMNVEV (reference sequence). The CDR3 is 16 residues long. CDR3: CASSALGGTYSYEQYF. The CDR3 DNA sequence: TGTGCCAGCAGCGCACTCGGAGGGACCTACTCCTACGAGCAGTACTTC.

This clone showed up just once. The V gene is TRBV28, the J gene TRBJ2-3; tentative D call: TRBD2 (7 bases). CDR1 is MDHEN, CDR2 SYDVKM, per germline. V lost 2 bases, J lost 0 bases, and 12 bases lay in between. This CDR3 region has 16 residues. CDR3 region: CASSLGGAASTDTQYF. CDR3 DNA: TGTGCCAGCAGTTTAGGGGGGGCTGCTAGCACAGATACGCAGTATTTT.

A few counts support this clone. The CDR3 DNA reads TGTGCCAGCAGCTGGGGACTAGCGGGAGTAGAGGAGCAGTTCTTC. It specifies CASSWGLAGVEEQFF. This chain joins TRBV7-3 and TRBJ2-1; TRBD2 agrees at 14 bases. The J segment lost 10 bases and the V segment lost 4 bases, leaving 6 bases of the junction unmatched. This CDR3 spans 15 amino acids. Germline values: CDR1 SGHTA, CDR2 FQGTGA.

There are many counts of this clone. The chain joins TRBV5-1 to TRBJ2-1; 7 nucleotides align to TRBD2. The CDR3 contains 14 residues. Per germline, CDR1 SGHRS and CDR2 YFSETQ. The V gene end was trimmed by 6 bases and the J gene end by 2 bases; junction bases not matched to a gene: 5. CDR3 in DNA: TGCGCCAGCACCACTAGCGTAACCTACAATGAGCAGTTCTTC. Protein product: CASTTSVTYNEQFF.

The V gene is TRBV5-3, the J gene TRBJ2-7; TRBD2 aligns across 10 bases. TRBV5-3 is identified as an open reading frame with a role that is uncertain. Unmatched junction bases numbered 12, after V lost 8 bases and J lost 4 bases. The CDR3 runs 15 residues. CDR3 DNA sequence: TGTGCCAGGAATGACTCTAGCGGGAGTACTTACGAGCAGTACTTC. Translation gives CARNDSSGSTYEQYF.

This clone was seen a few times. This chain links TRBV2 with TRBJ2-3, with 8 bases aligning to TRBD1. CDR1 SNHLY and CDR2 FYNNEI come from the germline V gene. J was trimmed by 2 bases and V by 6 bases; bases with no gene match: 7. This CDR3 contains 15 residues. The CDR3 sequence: CASRVGQGLTDTQYF. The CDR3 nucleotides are TGTGCCAGCAGAGTCGGACAGGGTCTCACAGATACGCAGTATTTT.

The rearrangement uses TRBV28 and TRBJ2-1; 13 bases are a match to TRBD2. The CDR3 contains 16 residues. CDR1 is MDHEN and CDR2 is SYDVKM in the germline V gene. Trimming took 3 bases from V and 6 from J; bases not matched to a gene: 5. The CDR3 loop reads CASSFPWTSGSNEQFF. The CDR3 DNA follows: TGTGCCAGCAGTTTTCCCTGGACTAGCGGGAGCAATGAGCAGTTCTTC.

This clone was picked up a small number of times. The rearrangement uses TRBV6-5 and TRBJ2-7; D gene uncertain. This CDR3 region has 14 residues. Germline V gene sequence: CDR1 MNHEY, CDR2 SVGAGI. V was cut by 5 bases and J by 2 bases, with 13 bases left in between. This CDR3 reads CASSRHTPTYEQYF. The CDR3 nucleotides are TGTGCCAGCAGTAGACATACCCCTACCTACGAGCAGTACTTC.

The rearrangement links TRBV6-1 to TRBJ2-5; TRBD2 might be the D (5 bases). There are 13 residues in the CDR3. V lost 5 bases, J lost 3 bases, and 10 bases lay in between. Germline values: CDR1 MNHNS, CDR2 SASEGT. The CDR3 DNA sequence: TGTGCCAGCAGTCGGCCCGGGGAAGAGACCCAGTACTTC. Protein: CASSRPGEETQYF.

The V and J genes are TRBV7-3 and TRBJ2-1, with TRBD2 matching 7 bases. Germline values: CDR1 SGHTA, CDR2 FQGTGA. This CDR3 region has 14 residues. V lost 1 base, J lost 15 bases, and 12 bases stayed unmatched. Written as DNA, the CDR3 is TGTGCCAGCAGCTTAATGGTGACTAGCAATTGGCTGTTCTTC. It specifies CASSLMVTSNWLFF.

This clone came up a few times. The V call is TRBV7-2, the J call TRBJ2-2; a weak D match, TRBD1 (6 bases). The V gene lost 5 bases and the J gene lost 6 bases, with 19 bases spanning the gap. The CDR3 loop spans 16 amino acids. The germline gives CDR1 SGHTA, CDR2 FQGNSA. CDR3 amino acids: CASSHRQGRKAGELFF. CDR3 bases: TGTGCCAGCAGCCATCGCCAGGGGCGGAAGGCCGGGGAGCTGTTTTTT.

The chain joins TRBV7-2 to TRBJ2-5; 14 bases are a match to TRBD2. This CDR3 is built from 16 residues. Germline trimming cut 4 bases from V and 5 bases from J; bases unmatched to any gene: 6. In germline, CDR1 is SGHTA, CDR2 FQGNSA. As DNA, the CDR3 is TGTGCCAGCAGCTGGGGGGGGACTAGCGGGAGTGAGACCCAGTACTTC. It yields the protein CASSWGGTSGSETQYF. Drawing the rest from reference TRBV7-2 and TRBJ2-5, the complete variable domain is GAGVSQSPSNKVTEKGKDVELRCDPISGHTALYWYRQSLGQGLEFLIYFQGNSAPDKSGLPSDRFSAERTGGSVSTLTIQRTQQEDSAVYLCASSWGGTSGSETQYFGPGTRLLVL.

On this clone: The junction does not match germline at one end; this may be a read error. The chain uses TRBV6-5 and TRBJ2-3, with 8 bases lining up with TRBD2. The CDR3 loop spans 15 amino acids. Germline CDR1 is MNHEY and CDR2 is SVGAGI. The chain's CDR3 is CVSSRKSGSLSTQYF. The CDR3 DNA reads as TGTGTCAGCAGCCGAAAAAGCGGGAGCCTTAGTACGCAGTATTTT.

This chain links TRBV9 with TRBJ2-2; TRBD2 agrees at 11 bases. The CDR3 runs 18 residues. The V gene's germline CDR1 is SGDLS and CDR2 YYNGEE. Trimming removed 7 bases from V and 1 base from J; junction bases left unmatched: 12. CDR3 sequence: CASAKRGGTSGNTGELFF. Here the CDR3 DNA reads TGTGCCAGCGCCAAGAGAGGGGGGACTAGCGGGAACACCGGGGAGCTGTTTTTT. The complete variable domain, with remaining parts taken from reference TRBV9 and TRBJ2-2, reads DSGVTQTPKHLITATGQRVTLRCSPRSGDLSVYWYQQSLDQGLQFLIQYYNGEERAKGNILERFSAQQFPDLHSELNLSSLELGDSALYFCASAKRGGTSGNTGELFFGEGSRLTVL.

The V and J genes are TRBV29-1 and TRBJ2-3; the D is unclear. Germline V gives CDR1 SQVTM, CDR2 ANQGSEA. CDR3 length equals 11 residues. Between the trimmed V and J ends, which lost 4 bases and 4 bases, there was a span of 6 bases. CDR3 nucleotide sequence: TGCAGCGTTGGCCTAGCAGATACGCAGTATTTT. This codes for CSVGLADTQYF.

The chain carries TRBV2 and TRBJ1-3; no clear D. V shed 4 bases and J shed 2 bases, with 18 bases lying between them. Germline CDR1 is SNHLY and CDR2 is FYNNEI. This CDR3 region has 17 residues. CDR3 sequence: CASSAVVGGFAGNTIYF. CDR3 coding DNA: TGTGCCAGCAGTGCGGTGGTAGGAGGGTTTGCTGGAAACACCATATATTTT.

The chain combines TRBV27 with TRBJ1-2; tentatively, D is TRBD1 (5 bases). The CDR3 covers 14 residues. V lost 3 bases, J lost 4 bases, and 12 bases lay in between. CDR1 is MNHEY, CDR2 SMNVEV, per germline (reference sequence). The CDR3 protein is CASSFRRASYGYTF. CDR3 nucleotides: TGTGCCAGCAGTTTCCGCAGGGCCTCCTATGGCTACACCTTC.

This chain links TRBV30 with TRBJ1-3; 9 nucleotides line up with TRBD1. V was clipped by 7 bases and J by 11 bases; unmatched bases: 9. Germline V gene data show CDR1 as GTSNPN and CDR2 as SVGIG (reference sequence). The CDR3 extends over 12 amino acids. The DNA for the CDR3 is TGTGCCTTCGGACAGGGGTCTGCCTCCATATATTTT. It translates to CAFGQGSASIYF.

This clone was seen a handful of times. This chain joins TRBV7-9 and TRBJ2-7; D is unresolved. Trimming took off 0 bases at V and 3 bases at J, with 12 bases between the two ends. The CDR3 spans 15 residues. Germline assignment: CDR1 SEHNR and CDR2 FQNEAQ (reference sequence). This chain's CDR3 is CASSLARSAHYEQYF. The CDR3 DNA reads TGTGCCAGCAGCTTAGCGAGGTCCGCCCACTACGAGCAGTACTTC.